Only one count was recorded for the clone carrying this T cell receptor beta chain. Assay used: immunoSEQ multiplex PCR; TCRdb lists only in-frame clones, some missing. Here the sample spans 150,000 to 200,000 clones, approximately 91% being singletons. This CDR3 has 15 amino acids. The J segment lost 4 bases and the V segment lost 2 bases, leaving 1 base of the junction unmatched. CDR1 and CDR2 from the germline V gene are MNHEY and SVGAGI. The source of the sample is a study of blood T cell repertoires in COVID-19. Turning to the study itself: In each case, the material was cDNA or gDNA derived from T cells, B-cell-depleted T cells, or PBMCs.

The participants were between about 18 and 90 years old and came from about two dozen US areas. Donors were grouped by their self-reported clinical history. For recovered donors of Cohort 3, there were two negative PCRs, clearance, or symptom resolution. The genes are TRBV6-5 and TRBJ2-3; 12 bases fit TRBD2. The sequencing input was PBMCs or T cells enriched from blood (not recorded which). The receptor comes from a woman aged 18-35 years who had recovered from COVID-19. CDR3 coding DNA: TGTGCCAGCAGTTACACTAGCGGGAGGCCAGATACGCAGTATTTT. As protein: CASSYTSGRPDTQYF.